The 6 T cell receptor beta chains below come from one sample, sequenced in a study of a mutant IDH1 vaccine in newly diagnosed glioma (TCRdb year 2021). The method was the immunoSEQ multiplex PCR assay. This is the immuneACCESS table as TCRdb keeps it, with only in-frame sequences that have V and J called. A part of the clones is gone; compared with another copy, unresolved V genes explain less than half, and the rest is unexplained. The sample table contains about 60,000 clones; only one count was recorded for around 84% of them. The top ten hold 3.5% to 4.5% of the sample. Their cognate antigens are unknown. This specimen's time point label, per the study, means: week 35, safety follow-up. Each vaccine dose was 300 ug of a 20-mer mutant IDH1 peptide in Montanide, given subcutaneously with topical imiquimod. The starting material was PBMCs, obtained from a glioma patient whose treatment included an IDH1 peptide vaccine. These receptors all stem from a man aged 25 to 40 with glioma.

A few counts support this clone. The chain carries TRBV29-1 and TRBJ1-1, with D perhaps matching TRBD1 (5 bases). The CDR3 has 12 residues. V shed 7 bases and J shed 4 bases, with 13 bases lying between them. Germline V lookup: CDR1 SQVTM, CDR2 ANQGSEA. The CDR3 loop reads CSGGRESTEAFF. In nucleotides, the CDR3 is TGCAGCGGGGGCAGGGAGAGCACTGAAGCTTTCTTT.

DNA for the CDR3: TGCGCCAGCAGTGAGTCGGGGATAGCAGGGAATGAGCAGTTCTTC. Translation: CASSESGIAGNEQFF. This sequence joins TRBV10-1 and TRBJ2-1; tentatively, D is TRBD1 (5 bases). The CDR3 consists of 15 residues. Trimming took 0 bases from V and 7 from J, leaving 13 bases between them. Germline V CDR1 and CDR2: WNHNN, SYGVQD (reference sequence).

The chain couples TRBV6-5 to TRBJ1-6, with D possibly matching TRBD1 (5 bases). The V end lost 6 bases, the J end lost 3 bases, and 12 bases lay between the germline ends. The CDR3 contains 15 residues. Germline assignment: CDR1 MNHEY and CDR2 SVGAGI. Here the CDR3 reads CASRSPGLYNSPLHF. In DNA, the CDR3 is TGTGCCAGCAGATCTCCGGGACTCTATAATTCACCCCTCCACTTT.

The rearrangement joins TRBV6-1 to TRBJ1-4; the D gene is possibly TRBD1 (5 bases). This CDR3 has 14 amino acids. The germline V and J ends were trimmed by 6 bases and 7 bases, with 15 bases remaining between them. Germline values: CDR1 MNHNS, CDR2 SASEGT. The CDR3 nucleotides read TGTGCCAGCAGCCGAGCGGGGGAGAGTGAAAAACTGTTTTTT. Translation: CASSRAGESEKLFF.

A single count supports this clone. The genes are TRBV5-1 and TRBJ2-7, with TRBD1 matching 9 bases. The CDR3 is 16 amino acids. Germline CDR1 is SGHRS and CDR2 is YFSETQ. V lost 3 bases to trimming and J lost 4 bases; unmatched junction nucleotides: 11. The CDR3 coding sequence is TGCGCCAGCAGCTCGCCTCTGAGACAGGGGGTGTACGAGCAGTACTTC. Translating it yields CASSSPLRQGVYEQYF.

This sequence joins TRBV5-6 and TRBJ1-1, with 7 bases that match TRBD1. The CDR3 contains 13 residues. The germline V gene encodes CDR1 SGHDT and CDR2 YYEEEE. The V segment lost 4 bases and the J segment 4 bases; nucleotides outside the gene matches: 4. CDR3 bases: TGTGCCAGCAGCCTCAGACAGGGCACTGAAGCTTTCTTT. Amino acid sequence: CASSLRQGTEAFF.